This TCR beta chain appears in the sequencing data of a study of blood T cell repertoires in COVID-19. Study summary: COVID-19 samples, acute and convalescent, were from the United States, Italy and Spain. T cells, B-cell-depleted T cells, or PBMCs supplied cDNA or gDNA.

Germline V lookup: CDR1 MGHDK, CDR2 SYGVNS. Trimming took 6 bases from V and 0 from J, leaving 15 bases between them. This CDR3 is built from 16 residues. Study processing details: Researchers report that nucleated cell counts were estimated from reference gene primer amplification. Assay used: immunoSEQ multiplex PCR; TCRdb lists only in-frame clones, some missing. Clone size and the V and J calls come from that table; the DNA yielded D and trimming. The data contain about 170,000 clones, 83% of them seen just once; the ten biggest clones take up roughly 1.9%. This chain connects TRBV25-1 to TRBJ2-1; D ambiguous. The sample taken for sequencing was peripheral blood. The clonotype was recovered from a woman of 80 years or more with acute or convalescent COVID-19. This CDR3 reads CASRATDGRSYNEQFF. The DNA of the CDR3 is TGTGCCAGCAGAGCCACCGATGGGCGCTCCTACAATGAGCAGTTCTTC.